The entry below describes one TCR beta chain. The source of the sample is a study of T cell responses to AZD1222 COVID-19 vaccine. The length of the CDR3 is 14 residues. In germline, CDR1 is SGHTA, CDR2 FQGNSA. V was trimmed by 1 base and J by 3 bases, leaving 7 bases between them. TCRdb's table, derived via immunoSEQ multiplex PCR, lists solely in-frame clones and lacks some. Of some 150,000 clones in the sample, almost 85% were seen once. This rearrangement joins TRBV7-2 to TRBJ2-4; D gene unclear. The receptor's source is an adult who received the MenACWY meningococcal vaccine as a control. This material consisted of peripheral blood, taken 28 days after the second dose of the MenACWY control vaccine. CDR3 residues: CASSLDRDKNIQYF. CDR3 DNA sequence: TGTGCCAGCAGCTTAGATAGAGACAAAAACATTCAGTACTTC.